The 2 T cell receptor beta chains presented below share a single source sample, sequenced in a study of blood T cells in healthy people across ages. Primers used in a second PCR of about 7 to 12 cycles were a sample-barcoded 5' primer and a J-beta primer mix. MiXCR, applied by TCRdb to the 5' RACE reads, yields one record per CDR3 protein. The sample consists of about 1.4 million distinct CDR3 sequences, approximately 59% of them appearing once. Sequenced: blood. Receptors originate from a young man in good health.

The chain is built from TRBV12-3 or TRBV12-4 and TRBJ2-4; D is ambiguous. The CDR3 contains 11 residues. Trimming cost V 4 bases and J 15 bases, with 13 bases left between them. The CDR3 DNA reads TGTGCCAGCAGTTCTACAGCCCAGCGGTACTTC. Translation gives CASSSTAQRYF.

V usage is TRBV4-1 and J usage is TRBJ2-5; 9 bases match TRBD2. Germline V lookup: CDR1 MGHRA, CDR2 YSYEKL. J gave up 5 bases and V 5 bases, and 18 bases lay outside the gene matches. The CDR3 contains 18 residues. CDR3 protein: CASSWRQGIAGVAETQYF. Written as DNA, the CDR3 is TGCGCCAGCAGCTGGAGACAGGGTATAGCGGGAGTGGCGGAGACCCAGTACTTC.